The rows below give T cell receptor beta chains drawn from one sample of a study of identical twins. TCRdb passed the 5' RACE reads through MiXCR, listing each CDR3 protein once. The sample holds some 900,000 distinct CDR3 sequences; about 12% are singletons and the top ten take around 1.6%. The same sample was also used in a study of yellow fever vaccine responses in identical twins.

The source material was PBMCs. These receptors were taken from a woman under 30 in good health. Both conserved end residues are part of each CDR3. Each record gives: V gene, J gene, D gene, clone size, CDR3 length, CDR3 DNA, CDR3 protein. A D gene is named only where the DNA matches it firmly. A clone size is listed for some rows: how often the clone was seen (once, few, many), or a class if it is expanded.

TRBV11-1	TRBJ2-5	TRBD2	few	18	TGTGCCAGCAGCCGATTGGGACTAGCGGGAGGGCCCCAAGAGACCCAGTACTTC	CASSRLGLAGGPQETQYF
TRBV5-1	TRBJ2-6	.	.	14	TGCGCCAGCAGCTTGGAAACGGGCCGCAAAGTCCTGACTTTC	CASSLETGRKVLTF
TRBV7-8	TRBJ2-3	TRBD2	few	17	TGTGCCAGCAGCTTAGCCTCTAGCGGGAGTCGCACAGATACGCAGTATTTT	CASSLASSGSRTDTQYF
TRBV28	TRBJ1-2	TRBD1	few	15	TGTGCCAGCAGTCCTTACTGGGACAGGGTTAATGGCTACACCTTC	CASSPYWDRVNGYTF
TRBV29-1	TRBJ1-5	.	many	13	TGCAGCGTTGATGAGGGTAGCAATCAGCCCCAGCATTTT	CSVDEGSNQPQHF
TRBV12-3/TRBV12-4	TRBJ2-5	.	few	16	TGTGCCAGCACTAAAGGGACAAACATATACCAAGAGACCCAGTACTTC	CASTKGTNIYQETQYF
TRBV3-1	TRBJ2-2	.	.	15	TGTGCCAGCAGCCAAGTGGCAGGGTCCACCGGGGAGCTGTTTTTT	CASSQVAGSTGELFF
TRBV7-9	TRBJ2-5	TRBD1	few	15	TGTGCCAGCAGCTTAAGGGGACAGTTACAAGAGACCCAGTACTTC	CASSLRGQLQETQYF
TRBV15	TRBJ1-1	.	many	14	TGTGCCACCAGCAGAGTGGCCCGGAACACTGAAGCTTTCTTT	CATSRVARNTEAFF
TRBV29-1	TRBJ1-1	.	many	14	TGCAGCGTTGAAAACGGGGGGGTGAACACTGAAGCTTTCTTT	CSVENGGVNTEAFF
TRBV20-1	TRBJ2-1	.	.	12	TGCAGTGCTAGAGCGGCGGGGCTCGGGCAGTTCTTC	CSARAAGLGQFF
TRBV12-3/TRBV12-4	TRBJ1-6	.	few	15	TGTGCCAGCAGTTTACAGTCAAATGGGAATTCACCCCTCCACTTT	CASSLQSNGNSPLHF
TRBV20-1	TRBJ1-5	.	few	14	TGCAGTGCTAGATCCCCCAGGGCCAATCAGCCCCAGCATTTT	CSARSPRANQPQHF
TRBV6-5	TRBJ1-5	TRBD1	few	15	TGTGCCAGCAGTTACAATGACAGGGGAGGACAGCCCCAGCATTTT	CASSYNDRGGQPQHF
TRBV2	TRBJ2-1	.	.	15	TGTGCCAGATCGACCAAGCAAAGCTCCTACAATGAGCAGTTCTTC	CARSTKQSSYNEQFF
TRBV6-5	TRBJ2-7	.	few	16	TGTGCCAGCAGTTACCGAGCCCTGGGTCCAGGTAGGGAGCAGTACTTC	CASSYRALGPGREQYF
TRBV5-5	TRBJ2-2	.	few	17	TGTGCCAGCAGCTCCAGAGTGACAGGTTCAGGGACCGGGGAGCTGTTTTTT	CASSSRVTGSGTGELFF
TRBV12-3/TRBV12-4	TRBJ1-3	.	many	14	TGTGCCAGCAGCCTCCCCGCGGGCACAGACACCATATATTTT	CASSLPAGTDTIYF
TRBV13	TRBJ1-1	.	.	15	TGTGCCAGCAGCCCGCGAGGACAGAAGAACACTGAAGCTTTCTTT	CASSPRGQKNTEAFF
TRBV20-1	TRBJ2-2	TRBD1	few	16	TGCAGTGCTAGCCCCGGTACGGGACAGACCACCGGGGAGCTGTTTTTT	CSASPGTGQTTGELFF
TRBV9	TRBJ1-2	.	many	15	TGTGCCAGCACTCCCCCCGGCAGCACTAACTATGGCTACACCTTC	CASTPPGSTNYGYTF
TRBV10-2	TRBJ2-3	.	few	14	TGCGCCAGCAATGCGCGACCGGAAGCAGATACGCAGTATTTT	CASNARPEADTQYF
TRBV6-1	TRBJ2-2	.	.	15	TGTGCCAGCAGTCGTCGCGGGGCCCCCACCGGGGAGCTGTTTTTT	CASSRRGAPTGELFF
TRBV11-2	TRBJ2-2	.	many	12	TGTGCCAGCAGCCCCCACTCCGGGGAGCTGTTTTTT	CASSPHSGELFF
TRBV6-5	TRBJ2-3	TRBD1	.	15	TGTGCCAGCAGTTACCGGGACAGTAGCACAGATACGCAGTATTTT	CASSYRDSSTDTQYF
TRBV15	TRBJ2-1	TRBD2	.	16	TGTGCCACCAGCAGAGATCCGACTAGCGGGAGGGTCGAGCAGTTCTTC	CATSRDPTSGRVEQFF
TRBV28	TRBJ2-3	TRBD2	few	17	TGTGCCAGCAACCTACTGATACATAGCGGGAGCACAGATACGCAGTATTTT	CASNLLIHSGSTDTQYF
TRBV7-8	TRBJ1-1	.	many	16	TGTGCCAGCAGCTTAGACCCACAAGGAAAAAACACTGAAGCTTTCTTT	CASSLDPQGKNTEAFF
TRBV6-1	TRBJ1-1	TRBD1	.	13	TGTGCCAGCAGCCCCAGGGGGCCAGCTGAAGCTTTCTTT	CASSPRGPAEAFF
TRBV27	TRBJ1-1	TRBD1	.	19	TGTGCCAGGACCTCAAAGCCGGGGGACAGGGGACGGGCGTACACTGAAGCTTTCTTT	CARTSKPGDRGRAYTEAFF